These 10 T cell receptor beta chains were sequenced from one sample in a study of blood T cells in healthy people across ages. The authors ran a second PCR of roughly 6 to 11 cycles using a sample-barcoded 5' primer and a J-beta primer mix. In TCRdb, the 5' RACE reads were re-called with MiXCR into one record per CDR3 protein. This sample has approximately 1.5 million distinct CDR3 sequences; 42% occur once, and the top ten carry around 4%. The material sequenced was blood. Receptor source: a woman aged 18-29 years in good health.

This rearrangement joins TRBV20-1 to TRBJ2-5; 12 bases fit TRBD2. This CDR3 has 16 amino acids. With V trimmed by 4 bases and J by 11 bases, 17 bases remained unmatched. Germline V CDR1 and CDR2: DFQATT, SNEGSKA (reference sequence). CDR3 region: CSATPSGRAQDYEQYF. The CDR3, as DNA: TGCAGTGCTACTCCTAGCGGGAGGGCCCAAGACTATGAGCAGTACTTC.

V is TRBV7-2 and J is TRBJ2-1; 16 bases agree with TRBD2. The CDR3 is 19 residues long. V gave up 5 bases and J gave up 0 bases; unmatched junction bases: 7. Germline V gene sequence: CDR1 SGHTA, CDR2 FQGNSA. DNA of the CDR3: TGTGCCAGCAGCCTGGGACTAGCGGGAGGGTTGAGCTCCTACAATGAGCAGTTCTTC. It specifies CASSLGLAGGLSSYNEQFF.

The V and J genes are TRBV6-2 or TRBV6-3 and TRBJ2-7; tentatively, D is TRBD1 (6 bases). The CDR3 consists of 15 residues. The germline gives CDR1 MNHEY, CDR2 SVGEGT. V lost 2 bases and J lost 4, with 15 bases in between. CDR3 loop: CASSYLTGSIYEQYF. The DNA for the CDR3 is TGTGCCAGCAGTTACCTTACAGGGAGTATTTACGAGCAGTACTTC.

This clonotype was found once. CDR3 in amino acids: CASSTGQVLGIYGYTF. The CDR3 DNA reads as TGTGCCAGCAGCACGGGACAGGTGTTGGGAATCTATGGCTACACCTTC. The chain couples TRBV11-2 to TRBJ1-2; 8 bases are shared with TRBD1. This CDR3 region has 16 residues. Germline values: CDR1 SGHAT, CDR2 FQNNGV. After removal of 5 bases from V and 4 bases from J, the junction contained 12 bases not matched to a gene. Looking up the rest from reference TRBV11-2 and TRBJ1-2 gives the full variable domain: EAGVAQSPRYKIIEKRQSVAFWCNPISGHATLYWYQQILGQGPKLLIQFQNNGVVDDSQLPKDRFSAERLKGVDSTLKIQPAKLEDSAVYLCASSTGQVLGIYGYTFGSGTRLTVV.

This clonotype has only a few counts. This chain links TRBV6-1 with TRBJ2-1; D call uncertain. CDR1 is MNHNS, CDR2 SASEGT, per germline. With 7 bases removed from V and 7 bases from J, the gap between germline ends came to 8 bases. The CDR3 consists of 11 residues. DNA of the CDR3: TGTGCCAGCAATCGTCTTAATGAGCAGTTCTTC. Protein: CASNRLNEQFF.

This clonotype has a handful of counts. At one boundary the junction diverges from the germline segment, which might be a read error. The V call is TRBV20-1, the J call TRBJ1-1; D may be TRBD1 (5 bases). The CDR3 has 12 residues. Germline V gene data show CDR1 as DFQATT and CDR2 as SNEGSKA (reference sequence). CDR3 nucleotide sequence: TGCAGTGGTAGAGGGGCAGGCACTGAAGCTTTCTTT. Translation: CSGRGAGTEAFF.

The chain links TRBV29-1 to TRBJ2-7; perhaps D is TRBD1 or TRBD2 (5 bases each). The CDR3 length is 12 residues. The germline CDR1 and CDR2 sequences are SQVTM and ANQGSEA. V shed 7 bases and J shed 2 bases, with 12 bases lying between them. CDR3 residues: CSAGTQTYEQYF. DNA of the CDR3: TGCAGCGCTGGGACCCAAACCTACGAGCAGTACTTC.

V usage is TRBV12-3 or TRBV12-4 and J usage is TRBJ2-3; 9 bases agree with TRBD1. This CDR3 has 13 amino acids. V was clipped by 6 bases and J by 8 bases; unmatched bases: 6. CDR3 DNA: TGTGCCAGCAGCCTACAGGGGGCAGTTACGCAGTATTTT. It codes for CASSLQGAVTQYF.

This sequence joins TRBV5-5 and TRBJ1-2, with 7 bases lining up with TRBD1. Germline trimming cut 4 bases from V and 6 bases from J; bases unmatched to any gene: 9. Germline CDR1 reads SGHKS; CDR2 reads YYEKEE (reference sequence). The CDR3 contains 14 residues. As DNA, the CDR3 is TGTGCCAGCAGCGACTTGACAGGGAATGATGGCTACACCTTC. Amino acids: CASSDLTGNDGYTF.

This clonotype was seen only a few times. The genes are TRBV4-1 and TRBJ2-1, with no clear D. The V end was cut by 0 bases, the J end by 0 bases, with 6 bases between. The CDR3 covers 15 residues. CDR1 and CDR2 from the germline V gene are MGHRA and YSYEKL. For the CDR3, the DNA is TGCGCCAGCAGCCAAGACTGGAGCTCCTACAATGAGCAGTTCTTC. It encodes CASSQDWSSYNEQFF.